A single sample gave rise to the 8 T cell receptor beta chains below, sequenced in a study of OX40 agonist ivuxolimab in advanced cancers. Only in-frame clones appear in the TCRdb table, and some are missing; sequencing was by immunoSEQ multiplex PCR. The sample has around 75,000 clones, 89% seen once. Sequenced material: CD4+ or CD8+ T cells sorted from blood, taken in a trial of the OX40 agonist ivuxolimab. These TCRs come from an adult with an advanced solid tumor such as melanoma, head and neck, liver or kidney cancer.

The chain has TRBV12-5 and TRBJ2-7, with D possibly being TRBD2 (6 bases). In germline, CDR1 is LGHNT, CDR2 FRNRAP. V lost 3 bases and J lost 2, with 20 bases in between. The CDR3 spans 17 residues. The CDR3 DNA reads TGTGCTAGTGGTTTTCTTAACTTTCCGGGACTCCCCTACGAGCAGTACTTC. Translation gives CASGFLNFPGLPYEQYF.

V is TRBV10-3 and J is TRBJ1-2; D is unresolved. This CDR3 contains 13 residues. V was trimmed by 3 bases and J by 0 bases, leaving 5 bases between them. CDR1 is ENHRY and CDR2 is SYGVKD in the germline V gene. The chain's CDR3 is CAISEWTNYGYTF. The CDR3 DNA follows: TGTGCCATCAGTGAATGGACTAACTATGGCTACACCTTC.

This chain joins TRBV6-6 and TRBJ2-7; possible D gene TRBD2, 5 bases. CDR3 length: 14 residues. Germline loops: CDR1 MNHNY, CDR2 SVGAGI (reference sequence). V lost 6 bases to trimming and J lost 4 bases, with 16 bases between them. CDR3 protein: CASRSGLLWYEQYF. The CDR3 bases are TGTGCCAGCAGGTCCGGACTTCTCTGGTACGAGCAGTACTTC.

The rearrangement uses TRBV30 and TRBJ1-1; D perhaps matches TRBD1 (6 bases). The CDR3 loop spans 13 amino acids. V lost 2 bases and J 3 bases, leaving 10 bases between the germline ends. Germline-derived CDR1 and CDR2 are GTSNPN and SVGIG (reference sequence). For the CDR3, the DNA is TGTGCCTGGAGTATAACAGGGTACACTGAAGCTTTCTTT. Translated, it gives CAWSITGYTEAFF.

The chain links TRBV2 to TRBJ1-1; D remains unclear. With 2 bases removed from V and 0 bases from J, the gap between germline ends came to 10 bases. The CDR3 has 15 residues. Germline CDR1 SNHLY, CDR2 FYNNEI. This CDR3 reads CASSEYGVMNTEAFF. The CDR3 bases are TGTGCCAGCAGTGAATACGGGGTTATGAACACTGAAGCTTTCTTT. Drawing the rest from reference TRBV2 and TRBJ1-1, the complete variable domain is EPEVTQTPSHQVTQMGQEVILRCVPISNHLYFYWYRQILGQKVEFLVSFYNNEISEKSEIFDDQFSVERPDGSNFTLKIRSTKLEDSAMYFCASSEYGVMNTEAFFGQGTRLTVV.

The V gene is TRBV11-2, the J gene TRBJ1-1; D not certain. The length of the CDR3 is 14 residues. In germline, CDR1 is SGHAT, CDR2 FQNNGV. V shed 4 bases and J shed 5 bases, with 14 bases lying between them. The CDR3 spells CASSSDSGLTEAFF. CDR3 DNA: TGTGCCAGCAGCTCGGACTCGGGGTTAACTGAAGCTTTCTTT. Supplemented by reference TRBV11-2 and TRBJ1-1, the full variable domain reads EAGVAQSPRYKIIEKRQSVAFWCNPISGHATLYWYQQILGQGPKLLIQFQNNGVVDDSQLPKDRFSAERLKGVDSTLKIQPAKLEDSAVYLCASSSDSGLTEAFFGQGTRLTVV.

The V gene is TRBV5-1, the J gene TRBJ2-5; D might be TRBD1 (6 bases). V lost 5 bases and J 5 bases, leaving 13 bases between the germline ends. CDR1 and CDR2 (germline): SGHRS, YFSETQ. There are 13 residues in the CDR3. CDR3 coding DNA: TGCGCCAGCAGACAACAGGGTTTTGAGACCCAGTACTTC. Protein product: CASRQQGFETQYF.

This chain links TRBV11-2 with TRBJ2-2; possibly TRBD1 or TRBD2 for D (5 bases each). The CDR3 is made up of 16 amino acids. The V and J ends lost 7 bases and 0 bases respectively, with 15 bases between them. Germline assignment: CDR1 SGHAT and CDR2 FQNNGV. CDR3 in DNA: TGTGCCAGCACCTGCTGGGACGCACCGAACACCGGGGAGCTGTTTTTT. Translated, it gives CASTCWDAPNTGELFF.